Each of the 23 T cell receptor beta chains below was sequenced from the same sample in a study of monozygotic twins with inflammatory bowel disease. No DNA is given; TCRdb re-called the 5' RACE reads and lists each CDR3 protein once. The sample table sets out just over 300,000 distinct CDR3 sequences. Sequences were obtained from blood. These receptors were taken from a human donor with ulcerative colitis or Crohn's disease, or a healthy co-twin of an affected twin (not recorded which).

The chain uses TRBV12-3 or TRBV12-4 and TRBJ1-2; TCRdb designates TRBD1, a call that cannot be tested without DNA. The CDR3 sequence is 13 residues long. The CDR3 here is CASSQDRVYGYTF.

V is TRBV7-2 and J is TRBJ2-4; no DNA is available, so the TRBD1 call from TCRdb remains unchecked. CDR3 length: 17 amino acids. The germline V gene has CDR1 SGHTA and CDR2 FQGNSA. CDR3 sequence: CASSPNTGQGKKNIQYF.

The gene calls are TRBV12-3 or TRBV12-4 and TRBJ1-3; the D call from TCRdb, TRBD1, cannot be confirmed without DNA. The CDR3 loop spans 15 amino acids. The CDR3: CASRRDRVQGNTIYF.

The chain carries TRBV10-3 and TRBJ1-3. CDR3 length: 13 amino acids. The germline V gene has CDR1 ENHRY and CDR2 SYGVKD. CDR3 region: CAISPHSGNTIYF.

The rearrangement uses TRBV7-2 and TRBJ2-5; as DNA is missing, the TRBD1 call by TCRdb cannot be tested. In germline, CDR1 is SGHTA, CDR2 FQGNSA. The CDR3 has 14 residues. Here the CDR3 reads CASRRRTGQETQYF.

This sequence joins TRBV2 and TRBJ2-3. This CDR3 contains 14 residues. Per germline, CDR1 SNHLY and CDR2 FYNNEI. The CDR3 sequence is CASSVGLDQDTQYF. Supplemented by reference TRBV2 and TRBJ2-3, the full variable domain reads EPEVTQTPSHQVTQMGQEVILRCVPISNHLYFYWYRQILGQKVEFLVSFYNNEISEKSEIFDDQFSVERPDGSNFTLKIRSTKLEDSAMYFCASSVGLDQDTQYFGPGTRLTVL.

The CDR3 sequence: CASSMGTGGSYEQYF. V gene TRBV19 combines with J gene TRBJ2-7; checking the TCRdb D call of TRBD1 is not possible without DNA. The length of the CDR3 is 15 residues. From germline, CDR1 is LNHDA and CDR2 SQIVND (reference sequence).

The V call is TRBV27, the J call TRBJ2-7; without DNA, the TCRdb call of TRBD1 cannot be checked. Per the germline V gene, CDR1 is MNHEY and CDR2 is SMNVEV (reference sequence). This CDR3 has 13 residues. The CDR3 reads CASSYPGQGQQYF.

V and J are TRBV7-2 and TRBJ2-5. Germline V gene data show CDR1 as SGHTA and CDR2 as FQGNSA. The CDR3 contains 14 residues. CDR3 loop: CASSMRIGPETQYF.

Here the CDR3 reads CASSTHRGVSTDTQYF. The genes are TRBV12-3 or TRBV12-4 and TRBJ2-3; no DNA is available, so the TRBD1 call from TCRdb remains unchecked. The CDR3 is 16 residues long.

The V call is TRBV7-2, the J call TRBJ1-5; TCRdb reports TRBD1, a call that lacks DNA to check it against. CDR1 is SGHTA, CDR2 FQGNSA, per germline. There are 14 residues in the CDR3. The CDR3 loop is CASSSKGGGQPQHF. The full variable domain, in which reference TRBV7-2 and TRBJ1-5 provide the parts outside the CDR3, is GAGVSQSPSNKVTEKGKDVELRCDPISGHTALYWYRQSLGQGLEFLIYFQGNSAPDKSGLPSDRFSAERTGGSVSTLTIQRTQQEDSAVYLCASSSKGGGQPQHFGDGTRLSIL.

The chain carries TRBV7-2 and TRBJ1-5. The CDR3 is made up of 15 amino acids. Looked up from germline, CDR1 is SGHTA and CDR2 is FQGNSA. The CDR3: CASSLGGRINQPQHF. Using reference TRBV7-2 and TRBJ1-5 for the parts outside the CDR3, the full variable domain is GAGVSQSPSNKVTEKGKDVELRCDPISGHTALYWYRQSLGQGLEFLIYFQGNSAPDKSGLPSDRFSAERTGGSVSTLTIQRTQQEDSAVYLCASSLGGRINQPQHFGDGTRLSIL.

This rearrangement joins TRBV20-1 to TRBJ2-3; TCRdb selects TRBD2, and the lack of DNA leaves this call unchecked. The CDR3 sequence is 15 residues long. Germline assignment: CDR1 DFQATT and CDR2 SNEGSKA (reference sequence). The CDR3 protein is CSARLLAAHTDTQYF.

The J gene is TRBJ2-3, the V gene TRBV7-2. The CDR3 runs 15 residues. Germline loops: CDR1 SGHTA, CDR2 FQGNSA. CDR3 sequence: CASSLVPSGTDTQYF. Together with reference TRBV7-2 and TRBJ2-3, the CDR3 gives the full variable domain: GAGVSQSPSNKVTEKGKDVELRCDPISGHTALYWYRQSLGQGLEFLIYFQGNSAPDKSGLPSDRFSAERTGGSVSTLTIQRTQQEDSAVYLCASSLVPSGTDTQYFGPGTRLTVL.

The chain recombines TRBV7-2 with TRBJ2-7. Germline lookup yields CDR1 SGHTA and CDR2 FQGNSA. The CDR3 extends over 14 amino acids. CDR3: CASSLSPETYEQYF.

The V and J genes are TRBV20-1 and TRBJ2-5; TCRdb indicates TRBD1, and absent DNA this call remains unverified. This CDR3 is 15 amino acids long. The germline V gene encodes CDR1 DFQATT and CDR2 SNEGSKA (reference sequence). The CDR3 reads CSVVGGQILQETQYF.

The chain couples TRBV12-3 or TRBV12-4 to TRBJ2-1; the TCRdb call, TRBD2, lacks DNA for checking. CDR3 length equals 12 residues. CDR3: CAIGLPGDEQFF.

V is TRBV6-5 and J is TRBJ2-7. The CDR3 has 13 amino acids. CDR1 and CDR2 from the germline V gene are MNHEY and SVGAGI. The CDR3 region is CASSYLGYYEQYF.

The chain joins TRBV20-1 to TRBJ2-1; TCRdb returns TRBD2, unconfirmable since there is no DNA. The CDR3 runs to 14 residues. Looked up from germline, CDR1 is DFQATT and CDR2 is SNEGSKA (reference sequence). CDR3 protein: CSAALAGGLNEQFF.

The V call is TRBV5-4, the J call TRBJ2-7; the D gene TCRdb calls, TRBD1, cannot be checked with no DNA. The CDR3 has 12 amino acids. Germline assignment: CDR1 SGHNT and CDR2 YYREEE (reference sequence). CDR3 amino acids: CASSLTGGKQYF.

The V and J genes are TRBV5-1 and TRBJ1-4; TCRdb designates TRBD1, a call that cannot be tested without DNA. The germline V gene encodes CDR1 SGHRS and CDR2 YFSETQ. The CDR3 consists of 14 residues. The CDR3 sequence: CASSTGTGFDRLFF.

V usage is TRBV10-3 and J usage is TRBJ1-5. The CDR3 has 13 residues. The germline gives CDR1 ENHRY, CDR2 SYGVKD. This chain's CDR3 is CAIKGDSNQPQHF.

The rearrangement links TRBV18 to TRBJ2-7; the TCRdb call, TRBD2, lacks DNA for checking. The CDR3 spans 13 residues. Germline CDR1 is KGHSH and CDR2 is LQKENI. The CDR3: CASRNSGLYEQYF.